The TCR beta chain under discussion was sequenced for a study of a mutant IDH1 vaccine in newly diagnosed glioma. On the study more broadly: Vaccination began 4-6 weeks post radiotherapy alone, or with temozolomide cycles. Treated patients, averaging around 40 years, were roughly 60% male and around 40% female.

Comment on this clone: Antigen specificity is unknown.

Sequencing used immunoSEQ multiplex PCR; TCRdb keeps in-frame clones, though not all of them. The table has just under 80,000 clones, roughly nine tenths seen once. V lost 6 bases and J 0 bases, leaving 10 bases between the germline ends. The CDR3 loop spans 14 amino acids. Germline CDR1 reads SGHVS; CDR2 reads FNYEAQ. Study results and caveats: Induction of immune responses by the vaccine occurred in about 95% of patients.

Time point given: week 5, during vaccination. Vaccination comprised doses that each held 300 ug of mutant IDH1 20-mer peptide, plus topical imiquimod. The donors had new WHO grade 3 or 4 astrocytomas; these were IDH1-mutant and ATRX-lost. The source of this sequence is a woman in her 50s with glioma. This material consisted of PBMCs, taken from a glioma patient whose treatment included an IDH1 peptide vaccine. J is TRBJ2-3 and V is TRBV7-6; a possible D gene is TRBD2 (5 bases). In nucleotides, the CDR3 is TGTGCCAGCAGACCGGGGTCTAGCACAGATACGCAGTATTTT. This gives the protein CASRPGSSTDTQYF.